This T cell receptor (beta chain) is drawn from a study of blood T cell repertoires in COVID-19. Study overall: Sample material is recorded as cDNA or gDNA derived from T cells, B-cell-depleted T cells, or PBMCs.

Trimming pared 7 bases from V and 1 base from J, leaving 13 bases between. Germline assignment: CDR1 LGHDT and CDR2 YNNKEL (reference sequence). CDR3 size: 15 residues. Original methodology: Amplification from reference gene primers served as the basis for estimated nucleated cell counts. The repertoire was sequenced with immunoSEQ multiplex PCR; TCRdb's copy has only in-frame clones and lacks some. The V and J calls and clone size are taken from that table; D and trimming were inferred from the DNA. The sample has 250,000 to 400,000 clones; about 91% are singletons. Sequenced input: peripheral blood. The V call is TRBV3-1 (or the pseudogene TRBV3-2), the J call TRBJ2-2; D possibly corresponds to TRBD2 (5 bases). This receptor was taken from a woman aged 25 to 45 with COVID-19, enrolled during active disease. The CDR3 sequence: CASKETGWNTGELFF. In nucleotides, the CDR3 is TGTGCCAGCAAAGAGACGGGGTGGAACACCGGGGAGCTGTTTTTT.